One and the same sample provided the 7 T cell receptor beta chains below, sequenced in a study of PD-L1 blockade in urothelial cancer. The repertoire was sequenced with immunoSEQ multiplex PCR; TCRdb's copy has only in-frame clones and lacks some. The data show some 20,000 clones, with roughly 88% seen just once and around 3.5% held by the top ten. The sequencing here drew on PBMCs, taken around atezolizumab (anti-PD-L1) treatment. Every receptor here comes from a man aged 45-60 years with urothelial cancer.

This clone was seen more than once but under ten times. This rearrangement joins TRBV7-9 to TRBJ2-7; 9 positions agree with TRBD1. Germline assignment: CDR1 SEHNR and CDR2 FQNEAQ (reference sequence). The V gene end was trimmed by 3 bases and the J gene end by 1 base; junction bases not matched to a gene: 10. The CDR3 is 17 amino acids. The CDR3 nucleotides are TGTGCCAGCAGCTTTCCATCTACGGACAGGGGATCCTACGAGCAGTACTTC. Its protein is CASSFPSTDRGSYEQYF.

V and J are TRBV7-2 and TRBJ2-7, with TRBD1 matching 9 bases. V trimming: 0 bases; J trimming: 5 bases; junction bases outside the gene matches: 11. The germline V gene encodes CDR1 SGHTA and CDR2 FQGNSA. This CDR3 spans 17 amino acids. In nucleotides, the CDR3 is TGTGCCAGCAGCTTAGCGGCCTCGGGACAGGGAATTAACGAGCAGTACTTC. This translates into CASSLAASGQGINEQYF.

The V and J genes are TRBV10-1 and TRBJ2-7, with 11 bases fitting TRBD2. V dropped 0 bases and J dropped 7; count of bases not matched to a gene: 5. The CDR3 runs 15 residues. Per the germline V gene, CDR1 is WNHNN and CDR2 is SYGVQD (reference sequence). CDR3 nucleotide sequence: TGCGCCAGCAGTGAGTCTTTAGCGGGGGGGCGTGAGCAGTACTTC. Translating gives CASSESLAGGREQYF.

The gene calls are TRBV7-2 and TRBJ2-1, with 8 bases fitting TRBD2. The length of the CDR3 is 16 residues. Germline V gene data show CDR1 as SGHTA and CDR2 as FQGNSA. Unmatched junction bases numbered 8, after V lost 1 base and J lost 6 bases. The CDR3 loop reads CASSLVGGTSANEQFF. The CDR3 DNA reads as TGTGCCAGCAGCTTAGTGGGTGGGACTAGTGCCAATGAGCAGTTCTTC.

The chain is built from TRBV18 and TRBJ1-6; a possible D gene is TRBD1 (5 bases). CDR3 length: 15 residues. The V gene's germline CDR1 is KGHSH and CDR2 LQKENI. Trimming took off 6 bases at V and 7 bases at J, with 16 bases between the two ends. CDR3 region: CASSLLQGNNSPLHF. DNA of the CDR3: TGTGCCAGCTCCCTCTTGCAGGGAAACAATTCACCCCTCCACTTT.

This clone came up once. The DNA of the CDR3 is TGTGCCACCCTGGGATCAGGGCGGGAAGGGGAGCTGTTTTTT. Residues: CATLGSGREGELFF. The J gene is TRBJ2-2, the V gene TRBV19; maybe TRBD2 (6 bases). Germline CDR1 LNHDA, CDR2 SQIVND (reference sequence). The CDR3 runs 14 residues. V shed 10 bases and J shed 8 bases, with 20 bases lying between them.

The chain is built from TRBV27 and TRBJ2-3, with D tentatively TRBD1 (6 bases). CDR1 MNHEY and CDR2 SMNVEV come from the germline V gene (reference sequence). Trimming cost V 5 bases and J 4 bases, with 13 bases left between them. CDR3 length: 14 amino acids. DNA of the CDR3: TGTGCCAGCAGTCAGGGGTTGAGGGCAGATACGCAGTATTTT. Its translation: CASSQGLRADTQYF.